This T cell receptor beta chain was retrieved from a study of identical twins. Study-wide results and limits: Within twin pairs, the out-of-frame alpha sequences they shared showed excess low generation probability.

TCRdb re-analysed the 5' RACE reads in MiXCR, keeping a single row per CDR3 protein. Here the sample spans hundreds of thousands of distinct CDR3 sequences, about 20% being singletons. The table lists this clonotype with a few counts. The antigen is undetermined. Trimming at V came to 3 bases and at J to 4 bases, leaving 11 bases not matched to a gene. The CDR3 runs to 17 residues. The germline gives CDR1 SEHNR, CDR2 FQNEAQ (reference sequence). These data were likewise used in another study, on T cells expressing NK-cell markers. That study reports: Repertoires of TCR beta were obtained from T cells sorted as CD3+CD56+NKG2C+, CD3+CD56+NKG2C- and CD3+CD56-NKG2C+. Seropositivity for HCMV was found in seven of the eight sequenced donors, with one seronegative.

The source is a young woman in good health. Sequenced: PBMCs. The gene calls are TRBV7-9 and TRBJ2-4; 8 bases are a match to TRBD1. CDR3 coding DNA: TGTGCCAGCAGCTTTCAGTTCAGGGGGCGTTCTAAAAACATTCAGTACTTC. This codes for CASSFQFRGRSKNIQYF.